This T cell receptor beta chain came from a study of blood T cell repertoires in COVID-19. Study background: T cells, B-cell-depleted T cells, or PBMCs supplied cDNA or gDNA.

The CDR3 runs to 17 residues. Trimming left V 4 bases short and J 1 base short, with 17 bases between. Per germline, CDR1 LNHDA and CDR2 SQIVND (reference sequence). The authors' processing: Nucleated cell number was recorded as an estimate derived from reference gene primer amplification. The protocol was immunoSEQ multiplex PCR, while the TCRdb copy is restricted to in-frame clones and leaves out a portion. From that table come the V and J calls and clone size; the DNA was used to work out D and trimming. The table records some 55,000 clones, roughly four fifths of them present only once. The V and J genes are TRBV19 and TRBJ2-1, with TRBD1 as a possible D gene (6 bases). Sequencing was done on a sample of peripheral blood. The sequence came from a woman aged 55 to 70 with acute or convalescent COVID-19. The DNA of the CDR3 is TGTGCCAGTAGTAACCGACAGGTATTAACTTCCTACAATGAGCAGTTCTTC. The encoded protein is CASSNRQVLTSYNEQFF.